This T cell receptor (beta chain) was identified during a study of OX40 agonist ivuxolimab in advanced cancers. Looking at the study overall: The study gave patients intravenous ivuxolimab at 0.01 to 10 mg/kg every 2 weeks. Of the participants, about 40% had some prior anti-PD-1, anti-PD-L1 or anti-CTLA-4 therapy, which was allowed.

TCRdb's copy holds only in-frame clones and misses some; the assay was immunoSEQ multiplex PCR. The top ten hold around 0.4% of the sample, which has just under 75,000 clones, roughly 92% seen once. This clone was picked up one time. The antigen is not known. Other DNA sequences in the same sample also yield this CDR3. Points from the study as a whole: The antigen specificity of the peripheral T cells (those that were expanded) was not determined.

The germline V and J ends were trimmed by 2 bases and 7 bases, with 6 bases remaining between them. The germline gives CDR1 MNHEY, CDR2 SVGAGI. There are 11 residues in the CDR3. The origin of this receptor is an adult with an advanced solid tumor such as melanoma, head and neck, liver or kidney cancer. Sequenced material: CD4+ or CD8+ T cells sorted from blood, taken in a trial of the OX40 agonist ivuxolimab. The gene calls are TRBV6-5 and TRBJ2-7; D uncertain. CDR3 region: CASSYVGEQYF. CDR3 nucleotides: TGTGCCAGCAGTTACGTCGGGGAGCAGTACTTC.